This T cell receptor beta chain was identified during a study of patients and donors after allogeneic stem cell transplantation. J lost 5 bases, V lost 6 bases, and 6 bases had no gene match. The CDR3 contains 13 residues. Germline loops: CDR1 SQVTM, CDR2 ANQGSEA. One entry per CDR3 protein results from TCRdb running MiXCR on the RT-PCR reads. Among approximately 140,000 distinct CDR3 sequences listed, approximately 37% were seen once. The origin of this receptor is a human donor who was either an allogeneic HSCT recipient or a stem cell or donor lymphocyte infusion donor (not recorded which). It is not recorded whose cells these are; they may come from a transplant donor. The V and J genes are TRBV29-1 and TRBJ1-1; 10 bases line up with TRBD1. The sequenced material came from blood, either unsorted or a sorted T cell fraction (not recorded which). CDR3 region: CSVGTGAWTEAFF. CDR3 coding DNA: TGCAGCGTCGGGACAGGGGCTTGGACTGAAGCTTTCTTT.